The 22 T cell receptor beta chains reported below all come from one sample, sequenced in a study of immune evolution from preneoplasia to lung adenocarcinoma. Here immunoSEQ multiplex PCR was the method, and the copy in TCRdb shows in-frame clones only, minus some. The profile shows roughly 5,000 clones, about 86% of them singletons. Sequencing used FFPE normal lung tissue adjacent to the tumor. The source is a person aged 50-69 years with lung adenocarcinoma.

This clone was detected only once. The CDR3 region is CASSERTGLYEKLFF. CDR3 DNA: TGTGCCAGCAGTGAAAGGACAGGGTTGTATGAAAAACTGTTTTTT. The rearrangement uses TRBV27 and TRBJ1-4; 8 nucleotides agree with TRBD1. The CDR3 spans 15 residues. The J segment lost 6 bases and the V segment lost 5 bases, leaving 8 bases of the junction unmatched. The V gene's germline CDR1 is MNHEY and CDR2 SMNVEV (reference sequence).

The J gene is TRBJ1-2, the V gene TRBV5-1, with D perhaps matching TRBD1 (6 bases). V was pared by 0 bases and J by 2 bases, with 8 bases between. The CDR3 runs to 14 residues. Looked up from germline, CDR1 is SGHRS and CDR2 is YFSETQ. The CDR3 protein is CASSLGQENYGYTF. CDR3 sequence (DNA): TGCGCCAGCAGCTTGGGACAGGAGAACTATGGCTACACCTTC.

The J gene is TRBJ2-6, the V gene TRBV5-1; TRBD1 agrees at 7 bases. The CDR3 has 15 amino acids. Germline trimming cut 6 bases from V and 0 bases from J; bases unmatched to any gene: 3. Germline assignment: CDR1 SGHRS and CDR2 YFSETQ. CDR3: CASMDRSSGANVLTF. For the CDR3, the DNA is TGCGCCAGCATGGACAGGTCCTCTGGGGCCAACGTCCTGACTTTC.

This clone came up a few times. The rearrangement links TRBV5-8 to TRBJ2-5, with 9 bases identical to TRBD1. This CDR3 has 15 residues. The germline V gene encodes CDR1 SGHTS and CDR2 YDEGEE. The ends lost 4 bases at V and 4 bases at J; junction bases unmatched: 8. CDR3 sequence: CASSEWTGEGETQYF. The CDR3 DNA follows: TGTGCCAGCAGCGAATGGACAGGGGAGGGAGAGACCCAGTACTTC.

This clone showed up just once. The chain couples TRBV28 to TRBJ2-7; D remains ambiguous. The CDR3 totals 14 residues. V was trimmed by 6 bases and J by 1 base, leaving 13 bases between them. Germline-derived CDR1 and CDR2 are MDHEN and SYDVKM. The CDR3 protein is CASRGPQESYEQYF. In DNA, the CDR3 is TGTGCCAGCAGGGGTCCCCAGGAGTCCTACGAGCAGTACTTC. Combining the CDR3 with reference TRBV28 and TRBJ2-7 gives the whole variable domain DVKVTQSSRYLVKRTGEKVFLECVQDMDHENMFWYRQDPGLGLRLIYFSYDVKMKEKGDIPEGYSVSREKKERFSLILESASTNQTSMYLCASRGPQESYEQYFGPGTRLTVT.

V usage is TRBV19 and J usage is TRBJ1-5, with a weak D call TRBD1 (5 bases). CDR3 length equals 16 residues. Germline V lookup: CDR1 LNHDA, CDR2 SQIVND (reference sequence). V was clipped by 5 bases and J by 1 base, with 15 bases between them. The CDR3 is CASSARFAGSNQPQHF. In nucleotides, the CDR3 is TGTGCCAGTAGTGCCCGGTTTGCAGGGAGCAATCAGCCCCAGCATTTT.

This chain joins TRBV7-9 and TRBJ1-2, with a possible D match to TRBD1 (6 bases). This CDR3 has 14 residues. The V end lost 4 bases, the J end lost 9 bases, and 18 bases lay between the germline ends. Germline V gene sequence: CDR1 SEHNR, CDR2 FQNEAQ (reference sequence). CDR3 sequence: CASSSGQIPDRYTF. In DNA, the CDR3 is TGTGCCAGCAGCTCGGGACAAATTCCCGATCGCTACACCTTC.

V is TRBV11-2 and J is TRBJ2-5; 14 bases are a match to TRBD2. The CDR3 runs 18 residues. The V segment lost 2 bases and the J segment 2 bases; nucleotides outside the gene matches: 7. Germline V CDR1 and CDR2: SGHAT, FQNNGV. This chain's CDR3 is CASSLPGTSGGGQETQYF. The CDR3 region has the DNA TGTGCCAGCAGCTTACCCGGGACTAGCGGGGGAGGGCAAGAGACCCAGTACTTC.

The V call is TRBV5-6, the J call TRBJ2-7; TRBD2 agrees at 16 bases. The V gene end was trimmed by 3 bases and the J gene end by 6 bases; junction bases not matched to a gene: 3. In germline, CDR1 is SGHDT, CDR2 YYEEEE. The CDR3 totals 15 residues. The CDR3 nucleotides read TGTGCCAGCAGCTGGGGACTAGCGGGAGGGATCGAGCAGTACTTC. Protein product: CASSWGLAGGIEQYF.

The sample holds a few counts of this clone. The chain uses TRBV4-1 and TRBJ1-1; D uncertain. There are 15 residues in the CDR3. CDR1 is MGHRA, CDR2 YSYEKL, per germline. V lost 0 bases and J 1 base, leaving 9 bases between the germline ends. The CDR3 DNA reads TGCGCCAGCAGCCAAGAAAGGCTCGGGAACACTGAAGCTTTCTTT. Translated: CASSQERLGNTEAFF.

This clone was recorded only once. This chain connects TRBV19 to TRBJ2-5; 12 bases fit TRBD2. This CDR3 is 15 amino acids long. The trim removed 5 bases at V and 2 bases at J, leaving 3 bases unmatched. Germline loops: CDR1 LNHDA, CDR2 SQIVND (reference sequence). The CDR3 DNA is TGTGCCAGTAGTGTTGGACTAGCGGGACAAGAGACCCAGTACTTC. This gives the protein CASSVGLAGQETQYF. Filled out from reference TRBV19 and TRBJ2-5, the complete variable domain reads DGGITQSPKYLFRKEGQNVTLSCEQNLNHDAMYWYRQDPGQGLRLIYYSQIVNDFQKGDIAEGYSVSREKKESFPLTVTSAQKNPTAFYLCASSVGLAGQETQYFGPGTRLLVL.

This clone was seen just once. Here the CDR3 reads CASSEGGSVGYTF. CDR3 DNA sequence: TGTGCCAGCAGTGAGGGGGGGTCGGTTGGCTACACCTTC. The chain employs TRBV2 and TRBJ1-2; a possible D gene is TRBD1 (5 bases). The germline V and J ends were trimmed by 3 bases and 7 bases, with 12 bases remaining between them. This CDR3 has 13 residues. Germline CDR1 SNHLY, CDR2 FYNNEI.

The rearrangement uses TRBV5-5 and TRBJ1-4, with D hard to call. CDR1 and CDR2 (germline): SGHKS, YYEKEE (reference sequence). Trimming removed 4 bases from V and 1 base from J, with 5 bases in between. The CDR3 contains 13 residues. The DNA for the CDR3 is TGTGCCAGCAGCGAAGAAACTAATGAAAAACTGTTTTTT. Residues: CASSEETNEKLFF.

CDR3 in amino acids: CAWRITGSLGDSPLHF. The CDR3 DNA reads as TGTGCCTGGAGGATCACAGGGAGTTTAGGCGATTCACCCCTCCACTTT. This chain links TRBV30 with TRBJ1-6, with D possibly matching TRBD1 (6 bases). Germline CDR1 GTSNPN, CDR2 SVGIG (reference sequence). The germline V and J ends were trimmed by 3 bases and 8 bases, with 20 bases remaining between them. This CDR3 has 16 amino acids.

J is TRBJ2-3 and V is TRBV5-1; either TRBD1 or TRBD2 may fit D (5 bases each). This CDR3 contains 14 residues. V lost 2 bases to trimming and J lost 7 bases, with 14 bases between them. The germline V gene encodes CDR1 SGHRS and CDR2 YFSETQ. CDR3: CASSFSGAGNTQYF. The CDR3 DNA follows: TGCGCCAGCAGCTTCTCCGGGGCAGGGAATACGCAGTATTTT.

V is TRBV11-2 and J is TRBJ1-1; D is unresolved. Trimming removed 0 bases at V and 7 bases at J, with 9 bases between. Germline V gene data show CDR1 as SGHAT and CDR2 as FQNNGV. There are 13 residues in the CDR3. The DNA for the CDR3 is TGTGCCAGCAGCTTAGACGTAGATAGTGAAGCTTTCTTT. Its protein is CASSLDVDSEAFF. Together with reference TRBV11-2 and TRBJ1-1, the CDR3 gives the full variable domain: EAGVAQSPRYKIIEKRQSVAFWCNPISGHATLYWYQQILGQGPKLLIQFQNNGVVDDSQLPKDRFSAERLKGVDSTLKIQPAKLEDSAVYLCASSLDVDSEAFFGQGTRLTVV.

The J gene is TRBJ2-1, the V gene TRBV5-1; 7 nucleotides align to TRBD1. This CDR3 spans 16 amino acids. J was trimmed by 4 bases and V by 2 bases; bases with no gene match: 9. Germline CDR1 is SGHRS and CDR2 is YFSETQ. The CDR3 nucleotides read TGCGCCAGCAGCTTCGCCGACAGGGCGGCGTACAATGAGCAGTTCTTC. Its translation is CASSFADRAAYNEQFF.

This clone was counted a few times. This CDR3 reads CASSFAQGASEQYF. Written as DNA, the CDR3 is TGTGCCAGCAGCTTCGCTCAGGGGGCTAGTGAGCAGTACTTC. The chain carries TRBV7-2 and TRBJ2-7; 8 bases line up with TRBD1. V lost 3 bases, J lost 7 bases, and 8 bases stayed unmatched. This CDR3 region has 14 residues. Per germline, CDR1 SGHTA and CDR2 FQGNSA.

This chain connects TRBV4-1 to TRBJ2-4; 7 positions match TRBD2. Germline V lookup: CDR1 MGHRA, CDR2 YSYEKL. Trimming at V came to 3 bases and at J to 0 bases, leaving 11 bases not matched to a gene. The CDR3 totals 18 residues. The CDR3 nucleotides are TGCGCCAGCAGCCATTCTGGGGGGGGGTCTGTAGCCAAAAACATTCAGTACTTC. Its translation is CASSHSGGGSVAKNIQYF.

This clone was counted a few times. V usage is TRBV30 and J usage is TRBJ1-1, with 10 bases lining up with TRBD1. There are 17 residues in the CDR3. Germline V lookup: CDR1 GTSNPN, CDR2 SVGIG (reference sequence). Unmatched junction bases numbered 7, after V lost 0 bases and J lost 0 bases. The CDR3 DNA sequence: TGTGCCTGGAGTGTATGGGGACAGGGGACCATGAACACTGAAGCTTTCTTT. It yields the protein CAWSVWGQGTMNTEAFF.

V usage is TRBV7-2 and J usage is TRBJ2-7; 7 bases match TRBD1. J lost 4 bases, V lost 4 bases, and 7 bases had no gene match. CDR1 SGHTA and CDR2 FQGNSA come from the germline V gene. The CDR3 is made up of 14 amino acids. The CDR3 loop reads CASSSLDRKYEQYF. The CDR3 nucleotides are TGTGCCAGCAGCTCCCTGGACAGGAAATACGAGCAGTACTTC.

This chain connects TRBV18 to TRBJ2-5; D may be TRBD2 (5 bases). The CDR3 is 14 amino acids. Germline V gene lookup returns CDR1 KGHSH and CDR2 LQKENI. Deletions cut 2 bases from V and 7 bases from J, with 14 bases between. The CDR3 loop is CASSPGGPAATQYF. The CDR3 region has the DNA TGTGCCAGCTCACCAGGCGGGCCGGCTGCGACCCAGTACTTC.